This is a list of T cell receptor beta chains from one sample in a study of blood T cell repertoires in COVID-19. Measured with immunoSEQ multiplex PCR; TCRdb has only the in-frame clones, and not every one. Of over 120,000 clones in the sample, approximately 80% were seen once. Specimen: peripheral blood. All receptors come from a human donor in a cohort sampled during active COVID-19. Both conserved end residues are part of each CDR3. Fields, in order: CDR3 protein, CDR3 DNA, V gene, clone size, D gene, J gene. D genes are given only for firm matches. Rows may omit the clone size; those that give it use once, few, many or a size class.

cdr3_aa: CASSLVAYSPLHF; cdr3_nt: TGTGCCAGCAGCTTAGTAGCATACTCACCCCTCCACTTT; v_call: TRBV11-2; clone_size: once; d_call: .; j_call: TRBJ1-6
cdr3_aa: CASSATGSKGEKLFF; cdr3_nt: TGTGCCAGCAGCGCGACAGGCTCAAAGGGAGAAAAACTGTTTTTT; v_call: TRBV7-3; clone_size: many; d_call: .; j_call: TRBJ1-4
cdr3_aa: CASSARVGQAYEQYF; cdr3_nt: TGTGCCAGCAGCGCCAGGGTGGGCCAAGCCTACGAGCAGTACTTC; v_call: TRBV7-2; clone_size: .; d_call: .; j_call: TRBJ2-7
cdr3_aa: CASSLHAGYEQYF; cdr3_nt: TGTGCCAGCAGCTTGCACGCCGGCTACGAGCAGTACTTC; v_call: TRBV9; clone_size: .; d_call: .; j_call: TRBJ2-7
cdr3_aa: CASSPGTTVVSQYF; cdr3_nt: TGCGCCAGCAGCCCGGGGACTACCGTAGTATCGCAGTATTTT; v_call: TRBV5-1; clone_size: .; d_call: TRBD2; j_call: TRBJ2-3
cdr3_aa: CATRDRASEQYF; cdr3_nt: TGTGCCACCCGGGACAGGGCAAGCGAGCAGTACTTC; v_call: TRBV19; clone_size: .; d_call: TRBD1; j_call: TRBJ2-7
cdr3_aa: CASSFGVTGDNYGYTF; cdr3_nt: TGTGCCAGCAGCTTTGGCGTGACAGGAGACAACTATGGCTACACCTTC; v_call: TRBV7-9; clone_size: .; d_call: .; j_call: TRBJ1-2
cdr3_aa: CASSLVGWDRGSRGTRYEQYF; cdr3_nt: TGTGCCAGCAGCTTAGTAGGATGGGACAGGGGCTCGAGGGGCACCCGTTACGAGCAGTACTTC; v_call: TRBV7-8; clone_size: .; d_call: TRBD1; j_call: TRBJ2-7
cdr3_aa: CASSLIPGSETQYF; cdr3_nt: TGTGCCAGCAGCCTTATCCCGGGGAGTGAGACCCAGTACTTC; v_call: TRBV11-2; clone_size: .; d_call: .; j_call: TRBJ2-5
cdr3_aa: CAGDDRANTGELFF; cdr3_nt: TGTGCAGGGGATGATCGGGCGAACACCGGGGAGCTGTTTTTT; v_call: TRBV3-1/TRBV3-2; clone_size: .; d_call: .; j_call: TRBJ2-2
cdr3_aa: CASNYSPAGGSSNQPQHF; cdr3_nt: TGTGCCAGCAACTATTCCCCCGCAGGGGGTTCGAGCAATCAGCCCCAGCATTTT; v_call: TRBV2; clone_size: .; d_call: TRBD1; j_call: TRBJ1-5
cdr3_aa: CASSIRGGQGFYGYTF; cdr3_nt: TGTGCCAGTAGTATCCGTGGGGGACAGGGCTTCTATGGCTACACCTTC; v_call: TRBV19; clone_size: .; d_call: TRBD1; j_call: TRBJ1-2
cdr3_aa: CASSHSQGAGELFF; cdr3_nt: TGCGCCAGCAGCCATTCCCAGGGGGCCGGGGAGCTGTTTTTT; v_call: TRBV4-3; clone_size: .; d_call: TRBD1; j_call: TRBJ2-2
cdr3_aa: CASSQTNRFGYEQYF; cdr3_nt: TGCGCCAGCAGCCAAACAAACAGGTTCGGGTACGAGCAGTACTTC; v_call: TRBV4-1; clone_size: many; d_call: .; j_call: TRBJ2-7
cdr3_aa: CATSGASRTGVSYEQYF; cdr3_nt: TGTGCCACCAGTGGCGCTTCCCGGACAGGGGTATCCTACGAGCAGTACTTC; v_call: TRBV24-1; clone_size: .; d_call: TRBD1; j_call: TRBJ2-7
cdr3_aa: CASSVYGTGRVETQYF; cdr3_nt: TGCGCCAGCAGCGTGTATGGGACCGGGAGGGTTGAGACCCAGTACTTC; v_call: TRBV5-1; clone_size: few; d_call: TRBD2; j_call: TRBJ2-5
cdr3_aa: CAISESMAGTGNTIYF; cdr3_nt: TGTGCCATCAGTGAGTCGATGGCGGGAACTGGAAACACCATATATTTT; v_call: TRBV10-3; clone_size: .; d_call: .; j_call: TRBJ1-3
cdr3_aa: CSARGGPNTEAFF; cdr3_nt: TGCAGCGCTAGGGGGGGCCCGAACACTGAAGCTTTCTTT; v_call: TRBV29-1; clone_size: .; d_call: .; j_call: TRBJ1-1
cdr3_aa: CASSLDPGEDEQYF; cdr3_nt: TGTGCCAGCAGCTTAGACCCTGGAGAGGACGAGCAGTACTTC; v_call: TRBV7-9; clone_size: .; d_call: .; j_call: TRBJ2-7
cdr3_aa: CASSKQGAVGYNEQFF; cdr3_nt: TGTGCCAGCAGCAAACAGGGAGCGGTGGGCTACAATGAGCAGTTCTTC; v_call: TRBV28; clone_size: .; d_call: .; j_call: TRBJ2-1
cdr3_aa: CASSSPRGPERAGELFF; cdr3_nt: TGTGCCAGCAGCTCCCCCAGAGGCCCCGAACGAGCCGGGGAGCTGTTTTTT; v_call: TRBV7-8; clone_size: few; d_call: .; j_call: TRBJ2-2
cdr3_aa: CASSVTGTGYGYTF; cdr3_nt: TGTGCCAGCAGCGTAACAGGGACAGGGTATGGCTACACCTTC; v_call: TRBV9; clone_size: .; d_call: TRBD1; j_call: TRBJ1-2
cdr3_aa: CASSELGPLRTGDNQPQHF; cdr3_nt: TGTGCCAGCAGTGAATTGGGCCCCTTACGGACAGGTGACAATCAGCCCCAGCATTTT; v_call: TRBV2; clone_size: .; d_call: TRBD1; j_call: TRBJ1-5
cdr3_aa: CASSISIAYEQYF; cdr3_nt: TGTGCCAGCAGCATTAGCATTGCGTACGAGCAGTACTTC; v_call: TRBV7-6; clone_size: once; d_call: .; j_call: TRBJ2-7
cdr3_aa: CASSVEGQGAYEQYF; cdr3_nt: TGTGCCAGCAGCGTAGAAGGACAGGGAGCTTACGAGCAGTACTTC; v_call: TRBV9; clone_size: .; d_call: TRBD1; j_call: TRBJ2-7
cdr3_aa: CATSRGGTINEQFF; cdr3_nt: TGTGCCACCAGCAGGGGGGGGACAATCAATGAGCAGTTCTTC; v_call: TRBV15; clone_size: .; d_call: .; j_call: TRBJ2-1
cdr3_aa: CASSLDRGSEKLFF; cdr3_nt: TGTGCCAGCAGCTTGGACAGGGGTTCCGAAAAACTGTTTTTT; v_call: TRBV7-2; clone_size: .; d_call: TRBD1; j_call: TRBJ1-4
cdr3_aa: CASSSGQLTNEKLFF; cdr3_nt: TGCGCCAGCAGCTCCGGACAGTTAACTAATGAAAAACTGTTTTTT; v_call: TRBV5-1; clone_size: .; d_call: .; j_call: TRBJ1-4
cdr3_aa: CASSLLTTTGYEQYF; cdr3_nt: TGTGCCAGCAGTCTTCTTACCACCACAGGGTACGAGCAGTACTTC; v_call: TRBV28; clone_size: .; d_call: .; j_call: TRBJ2-7
cdr3_aa: CASSLESGGGYTF; cdr3_nt: TGTGCCAGCAGCTTAGAGTCTGGAGGCGGCTACACCTTC; v_call: TRBV7-2; clone_size: .; d_call: .; j_call: TRBJ1-2
cdr3_aa: CASSLRQGGNYGYTF; cdr3_nt: TGTGCCAGCAGCCTAAGACAGGGAGGTAACTATGGCTACACCTTC; v_call: TRBV7-2; clone_size: .; d_call: TRBD1; j_call: TRBJ1-2
cdr3_aa: CSVQGQGAYEQYF; cdr3_nt: TGCAGCGTCCAGGGGCAGGGGGCGTACGAGCAGTACTTC; v_call: TRBV29-1; clone_size: .; d_call: TRBD1; j_call: TRBJ2-7